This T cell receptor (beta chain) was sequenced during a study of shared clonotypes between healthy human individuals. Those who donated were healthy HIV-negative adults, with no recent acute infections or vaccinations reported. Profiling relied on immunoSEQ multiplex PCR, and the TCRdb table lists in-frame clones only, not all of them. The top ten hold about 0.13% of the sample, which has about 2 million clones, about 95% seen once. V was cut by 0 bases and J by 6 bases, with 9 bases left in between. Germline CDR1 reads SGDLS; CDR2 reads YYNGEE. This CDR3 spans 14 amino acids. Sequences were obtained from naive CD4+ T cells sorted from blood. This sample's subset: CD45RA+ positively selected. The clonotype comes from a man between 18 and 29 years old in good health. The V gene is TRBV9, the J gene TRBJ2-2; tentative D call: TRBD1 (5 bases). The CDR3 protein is CASSVVGVAGELFF. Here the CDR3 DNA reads TGTGCCAGCAGCGTAGTAGGGGTGGCCGGGGAGCTGTTTTTT.